This TCR beta chain was documented in a study of T cell responses to AZD1222 COVID-19 vaccine. Study-level information: Samples with a second dose at about 4 or about 12 weeks were pooled together.

Germline CDR1 and CDR2: SGHTA and FQGNSA. Trimming cost V 4 bases and J 8 bases; bases outside gene matches: 1. The CDR3 spans 14 residues. Overall study results and limits: Spike as a whole was targeted by vaccine-associated CD4 TCRs, dominant at 160-218 and 743-854.

On this clone itself: Its target is unknown.

Sequenced by immunoSEQ multiplex PCR; TCRdb stores in-frame clones only, minus some. The data show about 100,000 clones, with approximately 90% seen just once and around a sixth held by the top ten. The V and J genes are TRBV7-2 and TRBJ2-2; 13 bases are a match to TRBD2. The sequences come from peripheral blood, collected on day 0 of AZD1222 vaccination. The clonotype originates from an adult in good health. The CDR3 is CASSSGLAGGELFF. The CDR3 DNA is TGTGCCAGCAGCTCGGGACTAGCGGGAGGGGAGCTGTTTTTT.